The TCR beta chain under discussion was sequenced for a study of cytomegalovirus exposure and HLA in healthy donors. Study findings and constraints: About 87% or about 30% of the time was how often most TCR beta V segments were productive, according to an earlier analysis. Sequencing depth roughly uniform across donors was assumed in presence/absence analyses. In a later analysis, CMV-associated beta chains were mostly HLA-associated, it appeared.

Note on this clone: Its antigen is as yet unknown.

The PCR had 60 Vbeta and 13 Jbeta primers. Some clones are missing from TCRdb's copy, which holds only in-frame ones; the method was immunoSEQ multiplex PCR. Of roughly 160,000 clones in the sample, roughly 89% are singletons; the top ten hold 0.65% to 0.9%. The specimen sequenced was PBMCs. The clonotype comes from a woman aged 25 to 39 in good health and CMV-seronegative.

DNA for the CDR3: TGTGCCAGCAGCCCCGGAGGCGAGCAGTACTTC. This sequence encodes CASSPGGEQYF. The V and J genes are TRBV11-2 and TRBJ2-7; maybe TRBD2 (5 bases). This CDR3 comprises 11 residues. Deletions cut 5 bases from V and 6 bases from J, with 8 bases between. The germline V gene encodes CDR1 SGHAT and CDR2 FQNNGV.